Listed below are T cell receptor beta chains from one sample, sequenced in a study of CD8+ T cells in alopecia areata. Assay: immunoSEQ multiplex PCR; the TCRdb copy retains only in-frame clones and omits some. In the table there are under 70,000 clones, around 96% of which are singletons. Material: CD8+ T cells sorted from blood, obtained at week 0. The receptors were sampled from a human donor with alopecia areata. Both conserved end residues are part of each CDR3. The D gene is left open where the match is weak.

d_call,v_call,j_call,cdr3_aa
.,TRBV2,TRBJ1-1,CASRSFRGVNTEAFF
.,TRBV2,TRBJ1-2,CASTTGSNYGYTF
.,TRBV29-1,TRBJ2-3,CSVGGGFSWHDTQYF
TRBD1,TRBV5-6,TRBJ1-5,CASSFGTGPQPQHF
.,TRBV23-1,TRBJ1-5,CASSRGRDRNQPQHF
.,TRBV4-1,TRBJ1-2,CASSQEVAYGYTF
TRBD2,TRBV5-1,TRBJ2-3,CASSPMGGLAGREDTQYF
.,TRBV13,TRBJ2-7,CASSDSRDGLSYEQYF
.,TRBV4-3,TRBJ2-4,CASSQPPSDIQYF
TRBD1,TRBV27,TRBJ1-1,CASSLLPTGLTEAFF
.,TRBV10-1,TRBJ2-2,CASSEDHGPRNTGELFF
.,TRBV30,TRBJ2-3,CAWSPVSSTDTQYF
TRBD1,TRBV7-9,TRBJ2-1,CASTTGTGFYNEQFF
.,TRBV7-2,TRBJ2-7,CASSFYGDSYEQYF
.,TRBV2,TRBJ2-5,CASSDQNQETQYF
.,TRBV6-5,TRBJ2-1,CASSYSRHEQFF
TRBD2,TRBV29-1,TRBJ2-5,CSVEGALEAGWLETQYF
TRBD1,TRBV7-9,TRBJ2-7,CASSRDRVDEQYF
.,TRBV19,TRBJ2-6,CASSVLSGANVLTF
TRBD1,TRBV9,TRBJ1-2,CASSFRDFYRGEGSNGYTF
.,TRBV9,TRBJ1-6,CASSVQSGDRLDNSPLHF
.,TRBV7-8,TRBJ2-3,CASRGRGGPSADTQYF
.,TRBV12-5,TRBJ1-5,CASGSAGDVYNQPQHF
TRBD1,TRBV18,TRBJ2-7,CASSLSTGDEQYF
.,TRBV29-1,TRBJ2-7,CSVLTGQSYEQYF
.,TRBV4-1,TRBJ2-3,CASSQRPSTDTQYF
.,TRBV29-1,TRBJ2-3,CSVVILQNGATDTQYF
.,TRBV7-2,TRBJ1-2,CASSLTETYYGYTF
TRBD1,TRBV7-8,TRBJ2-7,CASRMTGGAGEQYF
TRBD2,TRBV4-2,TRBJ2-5,CASSQEDGGAVETQYF
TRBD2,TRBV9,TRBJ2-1,CASSVGPSSGHEQFF
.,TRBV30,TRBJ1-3,CAWETGSGNTIYF
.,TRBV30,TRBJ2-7,CAWSDYSYEQYF
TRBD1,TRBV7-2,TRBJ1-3,CASSADREPGNTIYF
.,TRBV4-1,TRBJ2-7,CASSPTLDGYEQYF
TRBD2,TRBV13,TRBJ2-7,CASSPRLAVDSYEQYF
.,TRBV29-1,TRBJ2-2,CSVGRYTGELFF
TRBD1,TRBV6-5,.,CASSEGTETGELFF
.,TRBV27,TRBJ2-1,CASSLALQGNEQFF
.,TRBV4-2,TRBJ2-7,CASTQGLEQYF
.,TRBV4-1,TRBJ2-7,CASSQEVAANYEQYF
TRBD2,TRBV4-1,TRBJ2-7,CASSQLAGGSSYEQYF
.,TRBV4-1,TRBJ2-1,CASSPTSLNEQFF
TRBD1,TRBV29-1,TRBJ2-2,CSVETMTGHSNTGELFF
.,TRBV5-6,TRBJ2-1,CASSFRADWRNEQFF
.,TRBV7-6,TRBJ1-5,CASSLDQGNQPQHF
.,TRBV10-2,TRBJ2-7,CASSEIGSGSYEQYF
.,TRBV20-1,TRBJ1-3,CSARGGNTIYF
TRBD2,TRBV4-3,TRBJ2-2,CASSPDSGGSTGELFF
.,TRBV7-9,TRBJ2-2,CASSVGLLTGELFF
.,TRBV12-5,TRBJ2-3,CASASTGFLDTQYF
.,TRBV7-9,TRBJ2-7,CASSLDTTSYEQYF
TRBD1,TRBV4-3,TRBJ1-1,CASSQERLQGAIPWFTEAFF
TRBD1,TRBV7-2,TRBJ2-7,CASGRSGTGFYEQYF
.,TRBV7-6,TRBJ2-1,CASTLFAITVQLQLYNEQFF
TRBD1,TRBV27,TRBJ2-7,CASSLSRDREYEQYF
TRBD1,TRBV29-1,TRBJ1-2,CSVEAGEDRVYGYTF
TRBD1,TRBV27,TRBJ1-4,CASRPTWGDSINEKLFF
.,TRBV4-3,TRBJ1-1,CASSQGGRVTEAFF
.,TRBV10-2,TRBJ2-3,CASTRVGGGADTQYF